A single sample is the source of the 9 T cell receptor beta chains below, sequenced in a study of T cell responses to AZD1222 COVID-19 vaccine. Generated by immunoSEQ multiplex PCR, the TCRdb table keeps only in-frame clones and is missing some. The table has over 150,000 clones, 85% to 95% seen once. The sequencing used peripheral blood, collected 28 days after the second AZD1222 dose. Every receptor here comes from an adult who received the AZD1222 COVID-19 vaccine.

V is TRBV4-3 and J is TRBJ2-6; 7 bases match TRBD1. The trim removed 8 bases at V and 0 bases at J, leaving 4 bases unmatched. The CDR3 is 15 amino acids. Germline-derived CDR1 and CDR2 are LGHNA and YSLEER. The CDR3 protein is CASGSGGSGANVLTF. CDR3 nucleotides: TGCGCCAGCGGCTCAGGGGGCTCTGGGGCCAACGTCCTGACTTTC.

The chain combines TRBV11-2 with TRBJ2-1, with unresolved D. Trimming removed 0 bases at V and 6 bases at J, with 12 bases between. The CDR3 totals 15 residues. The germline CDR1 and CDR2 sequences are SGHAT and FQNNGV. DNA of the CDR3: TGTGCCAGCAGCTTAGATCTTACTAAGTCCAATGAGCAGTTCTTC. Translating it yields CASSLDLTKSNEQFF.

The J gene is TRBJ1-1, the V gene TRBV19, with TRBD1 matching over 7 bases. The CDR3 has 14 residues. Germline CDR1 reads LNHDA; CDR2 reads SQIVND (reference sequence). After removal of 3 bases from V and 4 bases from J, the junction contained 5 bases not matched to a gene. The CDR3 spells CASSISHRGTEAFF. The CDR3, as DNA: TGTGCCAGTAGTATCTCCCACAGGGGCACTGAAGCTTTCTTT.

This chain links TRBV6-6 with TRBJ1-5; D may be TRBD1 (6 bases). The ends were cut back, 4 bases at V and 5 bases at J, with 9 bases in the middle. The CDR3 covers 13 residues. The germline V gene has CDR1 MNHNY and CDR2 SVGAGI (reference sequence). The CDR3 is CASSWGADQPQHF. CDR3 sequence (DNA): TGTGCCAGCAGTTGGGGGGCCGATCAGCCCCAGCATTTT.

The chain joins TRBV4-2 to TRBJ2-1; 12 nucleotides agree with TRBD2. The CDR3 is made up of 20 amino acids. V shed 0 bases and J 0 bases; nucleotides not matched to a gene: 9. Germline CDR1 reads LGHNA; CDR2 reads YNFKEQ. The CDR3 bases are TGTGCCAGCAGCCAAGATTCCCTAGCGGGAGGGATGGTCTCCTACAATGAGCAGTTCTTC. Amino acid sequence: CASSQDSLAGGMVSYNEQFF.

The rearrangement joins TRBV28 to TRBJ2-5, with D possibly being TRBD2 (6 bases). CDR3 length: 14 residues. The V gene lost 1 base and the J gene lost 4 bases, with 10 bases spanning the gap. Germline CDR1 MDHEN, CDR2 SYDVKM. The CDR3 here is CASSLFPAGETQYF. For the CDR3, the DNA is TGTGCCAGCAGTTTATTCCCAGCGGGAGAGACCCAGTACTTC.

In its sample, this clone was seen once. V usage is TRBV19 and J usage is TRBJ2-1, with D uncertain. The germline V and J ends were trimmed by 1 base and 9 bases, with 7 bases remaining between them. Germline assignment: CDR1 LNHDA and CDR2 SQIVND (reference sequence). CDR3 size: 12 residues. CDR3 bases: TGTGCCAGTAGTATAGGAAGTCTTGAGCAGTTCTTC. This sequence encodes CASSIGSLEQFF.

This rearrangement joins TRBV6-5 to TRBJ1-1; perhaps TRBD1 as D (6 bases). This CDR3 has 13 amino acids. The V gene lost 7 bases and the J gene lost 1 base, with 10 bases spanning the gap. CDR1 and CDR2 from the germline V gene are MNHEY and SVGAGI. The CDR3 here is CASNPTGNTEAFF. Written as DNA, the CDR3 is TGTGCCAGCAACCCGACAGGGAACACTGAAGCTTTCTTT.

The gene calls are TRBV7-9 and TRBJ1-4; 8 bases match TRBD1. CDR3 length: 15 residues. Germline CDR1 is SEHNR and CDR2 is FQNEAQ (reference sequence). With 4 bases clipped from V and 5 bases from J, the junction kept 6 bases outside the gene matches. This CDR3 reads CASSSIDRGNEKLFF. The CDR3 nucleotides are TGTGCCAGCAGCTCTATCGACAGGGGCAATGAAAAACTGTTTTTT.